Following are 30 T cell receptor beta chains from one sample sequenced in a study of spatial heterogeneity in lung cancer. The time point here: blood at routine non-recurrence follow-up after resection. MiXCR, applied by TCRdb to the 5' RACE reads, yields one record per CDR3 protein. The data hold about 32,000 distinct CDR3 sequences, with 8% to 13% observed a single time. Sequencing was performed on PBMCs, taken at follow-up. The source is a female donor with early-stage non-small cell lung cancer.

By share, this clonotype counts as large. This chain uses TRBV4-3 with TRBJ2-7, with D possibly TRBD2 on 7 matching bases. Trimming shortened V by 4 bases and J by 3 bases, and 13 bases separated the two germline ends. The CDR3 consists of 14 residues. Germline CDR1 LGHNA, CDR2 YSLEER. The CDR3 reads CASSPAGAGYEQYF. The CDR3 DNA follows: TGCGCCAGCAGCCCGGCGGGGGCTGGCTACGAGCAGTACTTC.

This clonotype came up many times. This chain links TRBV27 with TRBJ2-7; no firm D call. In germline, CDR1 is MNHEY, CDR2 SMNVEV (reference sequence). The CDR3 totals 14 residues. The ends were cut back, 0 bases at V and 3 bases at J, with 9 bases in the middle. CDR3 loop: CASSLSTSGYEQYF. The CDR3 DNA is TGTGCCAGCAGTTTATCTACATCCGGCTACGAGCAGTACTTC.

The chain is built from TRBV5-1 and TRBJ2-5; 15 nucleotides align to TRBD2. The CDR3 sequence is 18 residues long. In germline, CDR1 is SGHRS, CDR2 YFSETQ. V shed 4 bases and J 1 base; nucleotides not matched to a gene: 8. Here the CDR3 DNA reads TGCGCCAGCAGCACCTCCGGGACTAGCGGGGGGCCCCAAGAGACCCAGTACTTC. Protein sequence: CASSTSGTSGGPQETQYF.

The chain employs TRBV7-2 and TRBJ2-4, with a tentative D call TRBD2 (5 bases). This CDR3 is built from 16 residues. The V and J ends lost 5 bases and 0 bases respectively, with 14 bases between them. In germline, CDR1 is SGHTA, CDR2 FQGNSA. The CDR3 spells CASSLADSLAKNIQYF. In DNA form, the CDR3 reads TGTGCCAGCAGCCTCGCGGACTCCCTAGCCAAAAACATTCAGTACTTC. The full variable domain, completed using reference TRBV7-2 and TRBJ2-4, is GAGVSQSPSNKVTEKGKDVELRCDPISGHTALYWYRQSLGQGLEFLIYFQGNSAPDKSGLPSDRFSAERTGGSVSTLTIQRTQQEDSAVYLCASSLADSLAKNIQYFGAGTRLSVL.

This clonotype has ten or more counts. The V and J genes are TRBV5-1 and TRBJ2-1; D call uncertain. CDR1 is SGHRS, CDR2 YFSETQ, per germline. The CDR3 sequence is 13 residues long. With 0 bases removed from V and 6 bases from J, the gap between germline ends came to 7 bases. DNA for the CDR3: TGCGCCAGCAGCTTGGGGTTTACCAATGAGCAGTTCTTC. Translated, it gives CASSLGFTNEQFF.

The V gene is TRBV27, the J gene TRBJ2-3, with 11 bases fitting TRBD1. The J segment lost 3 bases and the V segment lost 3 bases, leaving 2 bases of the junction unmatched. CDR1 and CDR2 (germline): MNHEY, SMNVEV (reference sequence). The CDR3 extends over 15 amino acids. The CDR3 spells CASSFGTGGTDTQYF. CDR3 bases: TGTGCCAGCAGTTTCGGGACAGGGGGTACAGATACGCAGTATTTT.

Many counts were recorded for this clonotype. This chain links TRBV5-5 with TRBJ1-1, with unresolved D. CDR1 and CDR2 (germline): SGHKS, YYEKEE (reference sequence). This CDR3 is 11 amino acids long. The V gene lost 2 bases and the J gene lost 2 bases, with 1 base spanning the gap. The CDR3 DNA reads TGTGCCAGCAGCTTAAACACTGAAGCTTTCTTT. Encoded protein: CASSLNTEAFF.

This clonotype was recorded at least ten times. The rearrangement uses TRBV5-4 and TRBJ2-7; D not certain. The CDR3 is made up of 13 amino acids. Germline CDR1 and CDR2: SGHNT and YYREEE (reference sequence). V was pared by 0 bases and J by 4 bases, with 8 bases between. CDR3 DNA sequence: TGTGCCAGCAGCTTGGAACCCAGGTACGAGCAGTACTTC. Translation: CASSLEPRYEQYF.

The rearrangement joins TRBV27 to TRBJ2-1; D not certain. The CDR3 totals 12 residues. V shed 3 bases and J shed 8 bases, with 8 bases lying between them. From germline, CDR1 is MNHEY and CDR2 SMNVEV (reference sequence). CDR3 nucleotide sequence: TGTGCCAGCAGTTTCGTCTTTTATGAGCAGTTCTTC. Residues: CASSFVFYEQFF.

Many counts were recorded for this clonotype. V and J are TRBV28 and TRBJ2-2; D assignment may be TRBD1 or TRBD2 (6 bases each). CDR3 length: 15 amino acids. The germline CDR1 and CDR2 sequences are MDHEN and SYDVKM. Trimming pared 7 bases from V and 4 bases from J, leaving 16 bases between. The CDR3, as DNA: TGTGCCAGCACCCGGTGGGGGGCTGCCACCGGGGAGCTGTTTTTT. It translates to CASTRWGAATGELFF.

In its sample, this clonotype was seen many times. J is TRBJ1-1 and V is TRBV27, with D perhaps TRBD1 (6 bases). Germline assignment: CDR1 MNHEY and CDR2 SMNVEV (reference sequence). Trimming left V 0 bases short and J 0 bases short, with 14 bases between. The CDR3 runs 17 residues. CDR3 sequence reads: CASSLSGGAVMNTEAFF. DNA of the CDR3: TGTGCCAGCAGTTTATCTGGGGGGGCTGTTATGAACACTGAAGCTTTCTTT.

This clonotype has at least ten counts. The chain carries TRBV7-6 and TRBJ1-3; TRBD1 matches at 10 bases. The germline V gene encodes CDR1 SGHVS and CDR2 FNYEAQ. The CDR3 runs to 17 residues. V trimming: 1 base; J trimming: 4 bases; junction bases outside the gene matches: 7. CDR3 sequence (DNA): TGTGCCAGCAGCTTAGGTCCCGGGACAGGGGCGGGAAACACCATATATTTT. It yields the protein CASSLGPGTGAGNTIYF.

This clonotype was counted at least ten times. The chain has TRBV10-3 and TRBJ2-3, with 8 bases matching TRBD1. Looked up from germline, CDR1 is ENHRY and CDR2 is SYGVKD. The CDR3 has 15 residues. The junction had 7 bases not matched to a gene; V was cut back by 7 bases and J by 1 base. This CDR3 reads CAIKSAGGGTDTQYF. In nucleotides, the CDR3 is TGTGCCATCAAGTCTGCAGGGGGCGGCACAGATACGCAGTATTTT.

The CDR3: CASRGTGVSEAFF. The CDR3 coding sequence is TGTGCCAGCAGAGGGACAGGGGTTAGTGAAGCTTTCTTT. The V and J genes are TRBV28 and TRBJ1-1; 10 bases agree with TRBD1. From germline, CDR1 is MDHEN and CDR2 SYDVKM. The length of the CDR3 is 13 residues. The trim removed 6 bases at V and 7 bases at J, leaving 5 bases unmatched.

This clonotype was seen a single time. The CDR3 bases are TGTGCCAGCGGGACAGGGGGCGGTCAGCCCCAGCATTTT. Protein: CASGTGGGQPQHF. V and J are TRBV19 and TRBJ1-5; TRBD1 matches 12 bases. CDR1 is LNHDA and CDR2 is SQIVND in the germline V gene (reference sequence). This CDR3 region has 13 residues. V was pared by 9 bases and J by 6 bases, with 3 bases of the junction left unmatched.

This chain joins TRBV5-1 and TRBJ2-7; D ambiguous. The CDR3 totals 14 residues. Germline loops: CDR1 SGHRS, CDR2 YFSETQ. With 1 base removed from V and 4 bases from J, the gap between germline ends came to 12 bases. This chain's CDR3 is CASSLSPSGYEQYF. The CDR3 nucleotides are TGCGCCAGCAGCTTGAGCCCTTCAGGTTACGAGCAGTACTTC.

This clonotype is medium-sized within its sample. V gene TRBV10-3 combines with J gene TRBJ1-1; D not certain. Trimming stripped 4 bases from V and 3 bases from J, with 15 bases between. Germline CDR1 is ENHRY and CDR2 is SYGVKD. The CDR3 runs to 15 residues. Here the CDR3 reads CAISGNDEIDTEAFF. CDR3 DNA: TGTGCCATCAGTGGGAATGACGAAATCGACACTGAAGCTTTCTTT.

By share of the sample, this clonotype is medium-sized. This sequence joins TRBV6-1 and TRBJ2-7, with 8 nucleotides matching TRBD1. J lost 0 bases, V lost 5 bases, and 6 bases had no gene match. Per germline, CDR1 MNHNS and CDR2 SASEGT. The CDR3 is made up of 15 amino acids. The CDR3, as DNA: TGTGCCAGCAGTCCAGAACAGGGGGGCTCCTACGAGCAGTACTTC. Residues: CASSPEQGGSYEQYF.

The chain recombines TRBV27 with TRBJ2-7; no firm D call. V shed 2 bases and J shed 3 bases, with 11 bases lying between them. The CDR3 has 14 amino acids. In germline, CDR1 is MNHEY, CDR2 SMNVEV (reference sequence). The CDR3 DNA reads as TGTGCCAGCAGTTTACGTCCAACCTTCTACGAGCAGTACTTC. Residues: CASSLRPTFYEQYF.

This clonotype was picked up many times. The CDR3 loop is CASSRDPGDYEQYF. In DNA, the CDR3 is TGCGCCAGCAGCCGGGACCCGGGCGACTACGAGCAGTACTTC. The chain employs TRBV5-1 and TRBJ2-7, with D perhaps being TRBD1 or TRBD2 (5 bases each). V shed 4 bases and J shed 3 bases, with 14 bases lying between them. Per germline, CDR1 SGHRS and CDR2 YFSETQ. This CDR3 has 14 residues.

This clonotype was picked up many times. The chain employs TRBV6-5 and TRBJ2-1; 8 nucleotides line up with TRBD2. The ends lost 3 bases at V and 7 bases at J; junction bases unmatched: 14. This CDR3 has 17 amino acids. Germline-derived CDR1 and CDR2 are MNHEY and SVGAGI. DNA for the CDR3: TGTGCCAGCAGTTATTTCTCCTTAGCGGGGCTGTTGAATGAGCAGTTCTTC. This encodes CASSYFSLAGLLNEQFF.

This clonotype appeared a few times. J is TRBJ1-2 and V is TRBV2, with D tentatively TRBD1 (5 bases). Germline assignment: CDR1 SNHLY and CDR2 FYNNEI. The CDR3 has 15 residues. V lost 7 bases and J 0 bases, leaving 15 bases between the germline ends. The chain's CDR3 is CASIENGASNYGYTF. CDR3 coding DNA: TGTGCCAGCATCGAAAACGGGGCATCTAACTATGGCTACACCTTC.

The chain employs TRBV2 and TRBJ2-1, with 13 bases fitting TRBD2. The CDR3 totals 16 residues. V dropped 5 bases and J dropped 10; count of bases not matched to a gene: 11. The germline CDR1 and CDR2 sequences are SNHLY and FYNNEI. The CDR3 DNA follows: TGTGCCAGCAGTTACACGACTAGCGGGGGGCCAAACGAGCAGTTCTTC. Translated, it gives CASSYTTSGGPNEQFF.

Remarks on this clonotype: This sequence may be a read error, since a much larger clone differs from it by one base. The V call is TRBV7-6, the J call TRBJ2-2, with D perhaps TRBD1 (6 bases). Deletions cut 6 bases from V and 1 base from J, with 12 bases between. The CDR3 consists of 15 residues. Germline assignment: CDR1 SGHVS and CDR2 FNYEAQ. CDR3 region: CASRPDSKNTGELFF. As DNA, the CDR3 is TGTGCCAGCAGACCGGACAGCAAGAACACCGGGGAGCTGTTTTTT.

The chain uses TRBV12-3 or TRBV12-4 and TRBJ2-7, with TRBD2 identical over 9 bases. The CDR3 runs 16 residues. The junction had 11 bases not matched to a gene; V was cut back by 8 bases and J by 0 bases. The CDR3 reads CASRGFSGGFSYEQYF. In DNA form, the CDR3 reads TGTGCCAGCCGAGGGTTTAGCGGGGGTTTCTCCTACGAGCAGTACTTC.

This clonotype was observed at least ten times. In nucleotides, the CDR3 is TGTGCCAGCAGTGAGGGGCAGGACCTCAATCAGCCCCAGCATTTT. Its protein is CASSEGQDLNQPQHF. This sequence joins TRBV6-1 and TRBJ1-5; D is perhaps TRBD1 (5 bases). Trimming took 3 bases from V and 3 from J, leaving 12 bases between them. This CDR3 has 15 residues. Germline-derived CDR1 and CDR2 are MNHNS and SASEGT.

In this sample, this clonotype turned up a few times. This rearrangement joins TRBV12-3 or TRBV12-4 to TRBJ1-3; D possibly corresponds to TRBD1 (5 bases). The CDR3 contains 16 residues. The germline V and J ends were trimmed by 5 bases and 0 bases, with 14 bases remaining between them. The DNA of the CDR3 is TGTGCCAGCAGTCCCAGGACCGACAGCTCTGGAAACACCATATATTTT. Residues: CASSPRTDSSGNTIYF.

This clonotype was counted ten times or more. V is TRBV12-3 or TRBV12-4 and J is TRBJ2-2; D gene unclear. This CDR3 is 14 amino acids long. Trimming removed 5 bases at V and 1 base at J, with 8 bases between. The CDR3 nucleotides are TGTGCCAGCAGTCCGAAGTTGAACACCGGGGAGCTGTTTTTT. This sequence encodes CASSPKLNTGELFF.

V usage is TRBV20-1 and J usage is TRBJ1-5; D is perhaps TRBD1 (5 bases). The V end was cut by 0 bases, the J end by 4 bases, with 13 bases between. Germline CDR1 and CDR2: DFQATT and SNEGSKA (reference sequence). There are 15 residues in the CDR3. The CDR3 region has the DNA TGCAGTGCTAGAGAGCCATCGGGGCAAAATCAGCCCCAGCATTTT. Translation: CSAREPSGQNQPQHF.

This clonotype was seen a handful of times. The chain uses TRBV15 and TRBJ2-2, with 9 bases identical to TRBD1. Germline loops: CDR1 LNHNV, CDR2 YYDKDF (reference sequence). V shed 8 bases, J shed 5 bases, and the junction held 3 bases outside the gene matches. The length of the CDR3 is 13 residues. CDR3 in amino acids: CATSTGGTGELFF. The CDR3 nucleotides read TGTGCCACCTCGACAGGGGGTACCGGGGAGCTGTTTTTT.